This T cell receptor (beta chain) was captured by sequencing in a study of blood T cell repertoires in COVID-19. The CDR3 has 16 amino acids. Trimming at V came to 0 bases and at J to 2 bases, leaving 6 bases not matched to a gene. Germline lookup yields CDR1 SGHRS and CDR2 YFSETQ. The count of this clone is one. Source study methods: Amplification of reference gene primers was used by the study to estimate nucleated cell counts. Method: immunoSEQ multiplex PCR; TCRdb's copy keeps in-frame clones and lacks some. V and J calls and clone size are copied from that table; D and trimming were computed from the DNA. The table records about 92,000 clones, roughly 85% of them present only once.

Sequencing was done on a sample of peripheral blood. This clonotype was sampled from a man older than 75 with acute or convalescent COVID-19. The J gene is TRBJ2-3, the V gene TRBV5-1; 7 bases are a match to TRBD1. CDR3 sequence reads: CASSLEVDRYTDTQYF. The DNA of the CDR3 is TGCGCCAGCAGCTTGGAAGTGGACAGGTACACAGATACGCAGTATTTT.